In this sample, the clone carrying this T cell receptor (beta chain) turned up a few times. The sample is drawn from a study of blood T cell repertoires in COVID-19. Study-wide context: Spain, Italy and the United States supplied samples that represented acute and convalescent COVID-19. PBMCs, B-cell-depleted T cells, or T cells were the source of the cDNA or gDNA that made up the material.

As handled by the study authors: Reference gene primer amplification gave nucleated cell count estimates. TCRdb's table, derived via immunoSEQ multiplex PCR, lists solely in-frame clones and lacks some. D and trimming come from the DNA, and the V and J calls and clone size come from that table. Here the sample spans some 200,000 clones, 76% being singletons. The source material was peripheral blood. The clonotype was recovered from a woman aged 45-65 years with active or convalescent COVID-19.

Written as DNA, the CDR3 is TGTGCCAGCTCACCTCCGGGACAGCGCTATAATTCACCCCTCCACTTT. This translates into CASSPPGQRYNSPLHF. The gene calls are TRBV18 and TRBJ1-6; 7 bases are a match to TRBD1. Unmatched junction bases numbered 5, after V lost 3 bases and J lost 3 bases. The CDR3 is 16 amino acids. In germline, CDR1 is KGHSH, CDR2 LQKENI.